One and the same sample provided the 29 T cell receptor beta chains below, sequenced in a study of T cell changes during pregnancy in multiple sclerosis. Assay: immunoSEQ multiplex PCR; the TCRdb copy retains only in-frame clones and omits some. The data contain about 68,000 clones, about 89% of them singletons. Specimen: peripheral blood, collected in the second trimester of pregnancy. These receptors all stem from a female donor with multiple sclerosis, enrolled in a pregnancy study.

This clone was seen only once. The CDR3, as DNA: TGCGCCAGCAGCCAAGATGCGCGGGGGCGACAAGAGACCCAGTACTTC. It yields the protein CASSQDARGRQETQYF. The rearrangement links TRBV4-3 to TRBJ2-5, with D maybe TRBD2 (7 bases). Trimming shortened V by 0 bases and J by 2 bases, and 13 bases separated the two germline ends. CDR1 LGHNA and CDR2 YSLEER come from the germline V gene. This CDR3 comprises 16 residues.

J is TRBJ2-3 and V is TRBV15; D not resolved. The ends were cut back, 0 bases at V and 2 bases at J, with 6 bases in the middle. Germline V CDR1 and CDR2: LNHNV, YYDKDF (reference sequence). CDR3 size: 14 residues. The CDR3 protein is CATSRDLATDTQYF. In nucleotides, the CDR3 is TGTGCCACCAGCAGAGATTTGGCCACAGATACGCAGTATTTT.

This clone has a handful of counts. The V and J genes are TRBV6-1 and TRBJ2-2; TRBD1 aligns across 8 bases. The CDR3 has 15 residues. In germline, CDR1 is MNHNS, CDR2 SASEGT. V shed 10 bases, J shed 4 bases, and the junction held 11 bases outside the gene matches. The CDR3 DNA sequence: TGTGCCATACCAAGGACAGGGATTTCCACCGGGGAGCTGTTTTTT. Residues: CAIPRTGISTGELFF.

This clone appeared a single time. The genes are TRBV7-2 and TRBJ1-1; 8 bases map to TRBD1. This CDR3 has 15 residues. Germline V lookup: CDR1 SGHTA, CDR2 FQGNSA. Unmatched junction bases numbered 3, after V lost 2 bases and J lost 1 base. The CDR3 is CASSLLGQGNTEAFF. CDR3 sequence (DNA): TGTGCCAGCAGCTTACTAGGACAGGGGAACACTGAAGCTTTCTTT.

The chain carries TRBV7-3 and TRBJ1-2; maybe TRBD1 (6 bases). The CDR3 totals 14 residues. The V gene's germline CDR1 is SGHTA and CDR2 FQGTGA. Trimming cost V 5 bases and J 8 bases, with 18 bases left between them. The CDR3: CASSPSTGLEGYTF. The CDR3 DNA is TGTGCCAGCAGCCCCTCGACAGGATTGGAGGGCTACACCTTC.

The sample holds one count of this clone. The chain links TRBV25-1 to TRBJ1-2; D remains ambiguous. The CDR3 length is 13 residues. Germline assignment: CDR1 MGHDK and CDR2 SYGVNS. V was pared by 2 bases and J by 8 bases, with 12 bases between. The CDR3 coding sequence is TGTGCCAGCAGTGAACTCCCCCGGTCAGGCTACACCTTC. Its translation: CASSELPRSGYTF.

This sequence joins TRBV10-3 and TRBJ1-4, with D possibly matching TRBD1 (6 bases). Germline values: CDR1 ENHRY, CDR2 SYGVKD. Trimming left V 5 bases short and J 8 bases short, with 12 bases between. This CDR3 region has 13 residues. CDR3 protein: CAISTGIAEKLFF. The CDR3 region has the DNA TGTGCCATCAGTACAGGGATAGCCGAAAAACTGTTTTTT.

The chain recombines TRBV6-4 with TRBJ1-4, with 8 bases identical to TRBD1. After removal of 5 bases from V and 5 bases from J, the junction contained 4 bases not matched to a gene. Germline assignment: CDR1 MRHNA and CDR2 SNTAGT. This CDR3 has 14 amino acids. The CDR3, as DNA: TGTGCCAGCAGTTCCGGGACAGGAAATGAAAAACTGTTTTTT. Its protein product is CASSSGTGNEKLFF.

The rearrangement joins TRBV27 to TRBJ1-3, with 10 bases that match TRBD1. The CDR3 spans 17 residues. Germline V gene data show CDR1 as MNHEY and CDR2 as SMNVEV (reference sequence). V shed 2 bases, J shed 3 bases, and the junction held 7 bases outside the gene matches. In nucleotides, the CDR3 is TGTGCCAGCAGTTTAAAGGGACAGGGGATGGTTGGAAACACCATATATTTT. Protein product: CASSLKGQGMVGNTIYF.

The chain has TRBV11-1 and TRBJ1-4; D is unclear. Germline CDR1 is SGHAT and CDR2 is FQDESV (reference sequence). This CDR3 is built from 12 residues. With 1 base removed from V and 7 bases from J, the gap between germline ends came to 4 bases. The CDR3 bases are TGTGCCAGCAGCTTAGTCGGTGAAAAACTGTTTTTT. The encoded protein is CASSLVGEKLFF.

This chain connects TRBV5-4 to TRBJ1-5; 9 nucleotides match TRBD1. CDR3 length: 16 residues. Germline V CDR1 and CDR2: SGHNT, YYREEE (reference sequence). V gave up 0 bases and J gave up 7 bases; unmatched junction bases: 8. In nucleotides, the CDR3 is TGTGCCAGCAGCTTGGGGGGACAGGGTGAGGGACAGCCCCAGCATTTT. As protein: CASSLGGQGEGQPQHF.

CDR3: CAWSSSGTSATDTQYF. CDR3 nucleotides: TGTGCCTGGAGTTCCTCCGGGACTAGCGCCACAGATACGCAGTATTTT. The chain joins TRBV30 to TRBJ2-3, with 10 bases identical to TRBD2. Per the germline V gene, CDR1 is GTSNPN and CDR2 is SVGIG (reference sequence). The CDR3 runs to 16 residues. V shed 2 bases, J shed 2 bases, and the junction held 7 bases outside the gene matches.

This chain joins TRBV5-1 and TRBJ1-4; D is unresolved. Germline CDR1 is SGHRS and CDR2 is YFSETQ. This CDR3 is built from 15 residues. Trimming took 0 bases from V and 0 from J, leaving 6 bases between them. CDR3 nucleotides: TGCGCCAGCAGCTTGGGAGGATCAACTAATGAAAAACTGTTTTTT. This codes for CASSLGGSTNEKLFF.

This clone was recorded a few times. The CDR3 DNA is TGCGCCAGCAGCTTGGCGGGACTAGCGGGGGGGCACTACAATGAGCAGTTCTTC. Protein product: CASSLAGLAGGHYNEQFF. V is TRBV5-1 and J is TRBJ2-1, with TRBD2 matching 16 bases. Germline CDR1 SGHRS, CDR2 YFSETQ. J was trimmed by 3 bases and V by 0 bases; bases with no gene match: 3. This CDR3 contains 18 residues.

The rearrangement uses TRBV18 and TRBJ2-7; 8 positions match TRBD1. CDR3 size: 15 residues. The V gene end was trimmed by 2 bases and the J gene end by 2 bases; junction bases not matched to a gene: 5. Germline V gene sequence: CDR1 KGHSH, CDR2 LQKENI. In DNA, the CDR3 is TGTGCCAGCTCACCATACCAGGGGGCCACCTACGAGCAGTACTTC. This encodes CASSPYQGATYEQYF.

CDR3 nucleotide sequence: TGTGCCAGCAGTGAAAACACAGACACAGATACGCAGTATTTT. Translating it yields CASSENTDTDTQYF. The chain combines TRBV6-1 with TRBJ2-3; no definite D call. The germline V gene has CDR1 MNHNS and CDR2 SASEGT. The CDR3 is 14 residues long. Trimming took 2 bases from V and 2 from J, leaving 8 bases between them.

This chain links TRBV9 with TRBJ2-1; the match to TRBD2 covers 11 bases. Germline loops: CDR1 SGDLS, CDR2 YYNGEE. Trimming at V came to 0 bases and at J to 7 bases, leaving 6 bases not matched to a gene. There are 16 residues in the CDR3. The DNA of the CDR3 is TGTGCCAGCAGCGTAGTTGCTAGCGGGGGGTGGAATGAGCAGTTCTTC. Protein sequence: CASSVVASGGWNEQFF.

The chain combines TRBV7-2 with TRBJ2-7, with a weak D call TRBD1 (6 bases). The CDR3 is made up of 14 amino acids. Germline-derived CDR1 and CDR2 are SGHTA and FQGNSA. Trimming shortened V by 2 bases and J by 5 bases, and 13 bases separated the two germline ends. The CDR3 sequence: CASSLSTGFNEQYF. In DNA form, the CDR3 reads TGTGCCAGCAGCTTATCAACAGGGTTTAACGAGCAGTACTTC.

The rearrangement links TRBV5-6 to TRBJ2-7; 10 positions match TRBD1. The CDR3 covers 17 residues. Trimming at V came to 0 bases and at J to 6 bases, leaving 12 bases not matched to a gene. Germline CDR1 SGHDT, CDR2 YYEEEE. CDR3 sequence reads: CASSLAGTGAEAGEQYF. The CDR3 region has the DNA TGTGCCAGCAGCTTGGCGGGGACAGGGGCGGAAGCGGGCGAGCAGTACTTC.

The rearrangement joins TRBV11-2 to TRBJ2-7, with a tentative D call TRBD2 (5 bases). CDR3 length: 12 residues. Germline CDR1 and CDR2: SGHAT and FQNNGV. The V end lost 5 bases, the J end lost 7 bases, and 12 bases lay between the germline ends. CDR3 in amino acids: CASSAQGREQYF. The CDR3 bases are TGTGCCAGCAGCGCCCAAGGGAGAGAGCAGTACTTC.

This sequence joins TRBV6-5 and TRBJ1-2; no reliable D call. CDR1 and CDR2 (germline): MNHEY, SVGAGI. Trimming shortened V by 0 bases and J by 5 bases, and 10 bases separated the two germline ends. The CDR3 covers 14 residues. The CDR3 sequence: CASSYSRHLYGYTF. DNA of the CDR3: TGTGCCAGCAGTTACTCCCGACACCTTTATGGCTACACCTTC.

CDR3: CASSLDSPMNTEAFF. CDR3 nucleotide sequence: TGTGCCAGCAGCTTAGACAGCCCAATGAACACTGAAGCTTTCTTT. The chain is built from TRBV7-2 and TRBJ1-1; no definite D call. CDR3 length: 15 amino acids. V was trimmed by 1 base and J by 0 bases, leaving 9 bases between them. Germline lookup yields CDR1 SGHTA and CDR2 FQGNSA. Supplemented by reference TRBV7-2 and TRBJ1-1, the full variable domain reads GAGVSQSPSNKVTEKGKDVELRCDPISGHTALYWYRQSLGQGLEFLIYFQGNSAPDKSGLPSDRFSAERTGGSVSTLTIQRTQQEDSAVYLCASSLDSPMNTEAFFGQGTRLTVV.

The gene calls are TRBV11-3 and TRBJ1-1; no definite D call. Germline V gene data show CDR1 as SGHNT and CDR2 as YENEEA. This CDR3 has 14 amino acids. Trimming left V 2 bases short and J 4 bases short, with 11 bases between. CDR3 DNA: TGTGCCAGCAGCTTAACACCGACGGGCACTGAAGCTTTCTTT. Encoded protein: CASSLTPTGTEAFF. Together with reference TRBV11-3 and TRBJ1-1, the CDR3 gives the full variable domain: EAGVVQSPRYKIIEKKQPVAFWCNPISGHNTLYWYLQNLGQGPELLIRYENEEAVDDSQLPKDRFSAERLKGVDSTLKIQPAELGDSAVYLCASSLTPTGTEAFFGQGTRLTVV.

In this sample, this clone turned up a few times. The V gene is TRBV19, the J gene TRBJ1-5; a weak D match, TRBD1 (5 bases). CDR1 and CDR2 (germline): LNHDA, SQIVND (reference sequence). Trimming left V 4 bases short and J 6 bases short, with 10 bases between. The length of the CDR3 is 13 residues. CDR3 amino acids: CASSTGEGQPQHF. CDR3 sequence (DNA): TGTGCCAGTAGTACGGGGGAAGGTCAGCCCCAGCATTTT.

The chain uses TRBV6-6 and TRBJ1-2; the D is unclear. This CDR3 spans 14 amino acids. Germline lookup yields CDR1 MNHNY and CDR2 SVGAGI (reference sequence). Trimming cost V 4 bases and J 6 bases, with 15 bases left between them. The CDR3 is CASSSVGDWNGYTF. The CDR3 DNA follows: TGTGCCAGCAGTTCGGTCGGGGATTGGAATGGCTACACCTTC.

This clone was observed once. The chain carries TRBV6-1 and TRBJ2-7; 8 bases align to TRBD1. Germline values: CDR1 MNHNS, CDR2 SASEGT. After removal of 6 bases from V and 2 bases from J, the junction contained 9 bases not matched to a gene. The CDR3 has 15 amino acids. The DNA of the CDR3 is TGTGCCAGCAGCCCTTCCCAGACAGGGGCCTACGAGCAGTACTTC. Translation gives CASSPSQTGAYEQYF.

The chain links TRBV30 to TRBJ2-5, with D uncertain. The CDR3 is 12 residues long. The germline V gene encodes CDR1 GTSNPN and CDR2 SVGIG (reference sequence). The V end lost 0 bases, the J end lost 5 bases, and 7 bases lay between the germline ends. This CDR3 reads CAWSVRSETQYF. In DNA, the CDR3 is TGTGCCTGGAGTGTACGGTCTGAGACCCAGTACTTC.

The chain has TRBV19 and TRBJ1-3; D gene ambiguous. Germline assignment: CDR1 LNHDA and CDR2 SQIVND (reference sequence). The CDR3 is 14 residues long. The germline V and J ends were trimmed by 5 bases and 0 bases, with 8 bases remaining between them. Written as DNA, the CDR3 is TGTGCCAGTAGTGCGGATCGCTCTGGAAACACCATATATTTT. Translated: CASSADRSGNTIYF.

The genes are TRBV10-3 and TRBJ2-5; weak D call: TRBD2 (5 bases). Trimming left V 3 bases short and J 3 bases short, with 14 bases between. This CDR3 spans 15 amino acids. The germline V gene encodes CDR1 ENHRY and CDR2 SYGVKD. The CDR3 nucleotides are TGTGCCATCAGTGACCCGAGTGTGGGAGAAGAGACCCAGTACTTC. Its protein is CAISDPSVGEETQYF.